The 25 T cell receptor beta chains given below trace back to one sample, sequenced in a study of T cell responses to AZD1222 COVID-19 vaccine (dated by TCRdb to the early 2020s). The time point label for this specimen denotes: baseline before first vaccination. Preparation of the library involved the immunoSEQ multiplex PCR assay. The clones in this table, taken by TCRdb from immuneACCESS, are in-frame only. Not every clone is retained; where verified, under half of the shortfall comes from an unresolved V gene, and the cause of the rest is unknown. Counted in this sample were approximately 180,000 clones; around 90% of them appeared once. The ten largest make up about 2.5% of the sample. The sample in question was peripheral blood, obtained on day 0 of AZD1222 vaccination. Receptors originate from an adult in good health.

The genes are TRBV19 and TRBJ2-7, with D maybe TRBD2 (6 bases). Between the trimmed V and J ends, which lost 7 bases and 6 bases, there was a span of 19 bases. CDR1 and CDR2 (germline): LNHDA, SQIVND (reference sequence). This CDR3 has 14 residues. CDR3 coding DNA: TGTGCCAGTAAAGAGGGAGGCACCAGTCCCGAGCAGTACTTC. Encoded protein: CASKEGGTSPEQYF.

CDR3 in DNA: TGTGCCAGCAGTGTTAACAGGGGGACTGGCTACACCTTC. This translates into CASSVNRGTGYTF. The chain combines TRBV2 with TRBJ1-2; 8 bases fit TRBD1. Trimming cost V 4 bases and J 7 bases; bases outside gene matches: 5. CDR3 length: 13 amino acids. CDR1 is SNHLY and CDR2 is FYNNEI in the germline V gene.

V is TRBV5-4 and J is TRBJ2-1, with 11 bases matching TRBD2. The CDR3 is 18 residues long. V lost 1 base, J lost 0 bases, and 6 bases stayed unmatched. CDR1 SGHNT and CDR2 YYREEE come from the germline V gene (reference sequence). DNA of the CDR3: TGTGCCAGCAGCTTGACGACTAGCGGGGATAACTCCTACAATGAGCAGTTCTTC. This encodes CASSLTTSGDNSYNEQFF.

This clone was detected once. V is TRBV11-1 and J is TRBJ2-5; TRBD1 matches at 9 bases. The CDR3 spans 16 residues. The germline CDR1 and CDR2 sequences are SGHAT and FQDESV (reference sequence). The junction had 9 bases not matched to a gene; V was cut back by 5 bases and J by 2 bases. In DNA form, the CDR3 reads TGTGCCAGCAGCCTGAAGCGAGGGACAGGGCAAGAGACCCAGTACTTC. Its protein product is CASSLKRGTGQETQYF.

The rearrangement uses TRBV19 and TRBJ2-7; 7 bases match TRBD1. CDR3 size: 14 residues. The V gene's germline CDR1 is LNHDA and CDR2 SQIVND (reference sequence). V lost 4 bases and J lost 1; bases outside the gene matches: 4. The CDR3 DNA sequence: TGTGCCAGTAGTACCTCGGACAGGTCCTACGAGCAGTACTTC. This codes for CASSTSDRSYEQYF.

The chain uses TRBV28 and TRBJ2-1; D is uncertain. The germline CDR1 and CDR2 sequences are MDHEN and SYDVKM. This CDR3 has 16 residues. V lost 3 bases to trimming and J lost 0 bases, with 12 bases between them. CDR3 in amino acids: CASSLGEVVSYNEQFF. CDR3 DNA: TGTGCCAGCAGTTTGGGTGAGGTCGTCTCCTACAATGAGCAGTTCTTC.

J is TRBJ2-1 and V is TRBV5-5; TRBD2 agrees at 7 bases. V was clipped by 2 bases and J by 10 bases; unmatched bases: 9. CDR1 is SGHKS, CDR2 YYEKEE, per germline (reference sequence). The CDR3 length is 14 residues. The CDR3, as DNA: TGTGCCAGCAGCTTAGGGACTACCACCCTGGAGCAGTTCTTC. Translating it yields CASSLGTTTLEQFF.

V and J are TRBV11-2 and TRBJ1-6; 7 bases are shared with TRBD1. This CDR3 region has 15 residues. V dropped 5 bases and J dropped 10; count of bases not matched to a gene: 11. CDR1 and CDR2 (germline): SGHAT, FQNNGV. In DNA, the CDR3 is TGTGCCAGCAGCGGTCATACAGGGGTAGAGTCACCCCTCCACTTT. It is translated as CASSGHTGVESPLHF.

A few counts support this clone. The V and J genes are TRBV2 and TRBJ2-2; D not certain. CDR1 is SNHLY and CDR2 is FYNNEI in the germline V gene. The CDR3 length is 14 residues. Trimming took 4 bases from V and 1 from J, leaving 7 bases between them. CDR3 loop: CASSVMGNTGELFF. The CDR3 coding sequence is TGTGCCAGCAGTGTCATGGGGAACACCGGGGAGCTGTTTTTT.

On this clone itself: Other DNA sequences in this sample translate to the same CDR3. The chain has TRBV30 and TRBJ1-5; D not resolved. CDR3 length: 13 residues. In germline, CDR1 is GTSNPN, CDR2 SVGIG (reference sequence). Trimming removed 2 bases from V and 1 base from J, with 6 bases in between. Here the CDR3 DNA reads TGTGCCTGGAGTTTAGGGAGCAATCAGCCCCAGCATTTT. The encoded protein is CAWSLGSNQPQHF.

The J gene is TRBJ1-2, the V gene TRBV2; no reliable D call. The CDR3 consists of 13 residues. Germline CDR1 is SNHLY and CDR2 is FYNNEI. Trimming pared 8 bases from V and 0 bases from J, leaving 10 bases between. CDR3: CASQRVTNYGYTF. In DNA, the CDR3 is TGTGCCAGCCAGCGGGTTACTAACTATGGCTACACCTTC.

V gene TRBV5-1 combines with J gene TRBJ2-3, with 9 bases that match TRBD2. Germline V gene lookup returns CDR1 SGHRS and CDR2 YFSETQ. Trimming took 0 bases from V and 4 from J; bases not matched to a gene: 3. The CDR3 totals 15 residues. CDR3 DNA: TGCGCCAGCAGCTTGGGCGGGGGGGGCCCAGATACGCAGTATTTT. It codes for CASSLGGGGPDTQYF. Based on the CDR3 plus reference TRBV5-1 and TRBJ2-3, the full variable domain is KAGVTQTPRYLIKTRGQQVTLSCSPISGHRSVSWYQQTPGQGLQFLFEYFSETQRNKGNFPGRFSGRQFSNSRSEMNVSTLELGDSALYLCASSLGGGGPDTQYFGPGTRLTVL.

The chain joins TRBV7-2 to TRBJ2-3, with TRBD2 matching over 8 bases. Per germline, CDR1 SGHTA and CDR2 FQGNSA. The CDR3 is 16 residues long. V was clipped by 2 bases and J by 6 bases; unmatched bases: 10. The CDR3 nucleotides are TGTGCCAGCAGCTTATACGGGAGGGCCGCTCAGGATACGCAGTATTTT. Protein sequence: CASSLYGRAAQDTQYF.

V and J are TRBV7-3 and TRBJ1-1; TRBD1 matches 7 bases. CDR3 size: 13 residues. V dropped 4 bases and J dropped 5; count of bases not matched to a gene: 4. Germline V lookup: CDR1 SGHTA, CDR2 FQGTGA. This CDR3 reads CASSSTGRTEAFF. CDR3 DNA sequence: TGTGCCAGCAGCTCGACAGGGAGGACTGAAGCTTTCTTT.

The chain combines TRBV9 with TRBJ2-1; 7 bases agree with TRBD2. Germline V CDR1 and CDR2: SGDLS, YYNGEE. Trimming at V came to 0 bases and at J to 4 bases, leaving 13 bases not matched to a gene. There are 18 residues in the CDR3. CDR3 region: CASSVEGLGSGPYNEQFF. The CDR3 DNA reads TGTGCCAGCAGCGTAGAGGGTTTGGGTAGCGGGCCTTACAATGAGCAGTTCTTC.

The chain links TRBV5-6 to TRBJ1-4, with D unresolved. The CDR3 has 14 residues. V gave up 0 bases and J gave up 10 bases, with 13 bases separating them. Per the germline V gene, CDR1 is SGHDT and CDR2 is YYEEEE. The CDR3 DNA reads TGTGCCAGCAGCTTGGTGGCTGATCTTGGAAAACTGTTTTTT. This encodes CASSLVADLGKLFF.

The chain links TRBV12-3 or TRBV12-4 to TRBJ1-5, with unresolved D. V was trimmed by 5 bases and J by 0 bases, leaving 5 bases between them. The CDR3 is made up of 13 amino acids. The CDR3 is CASSQNSNQPQHF. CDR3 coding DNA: TGTGCCAGCAGTCAGAATAGCAATCAGCCCCAGCATTTT.

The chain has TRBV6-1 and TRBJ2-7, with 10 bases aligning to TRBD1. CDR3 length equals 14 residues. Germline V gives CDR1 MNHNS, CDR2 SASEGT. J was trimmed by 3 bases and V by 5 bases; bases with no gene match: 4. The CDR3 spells CASSKGTGVYEQYF. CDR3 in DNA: TGTGCCAGCAGTAAAGGGACAGGGGTCTACGAGCAGTACTTC.

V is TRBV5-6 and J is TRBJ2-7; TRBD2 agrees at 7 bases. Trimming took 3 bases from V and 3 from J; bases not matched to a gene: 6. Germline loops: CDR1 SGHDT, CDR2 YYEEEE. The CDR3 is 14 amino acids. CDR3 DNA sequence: TGTGCCAGCAGCTGGGGGAGGGGAAACTACGAGCAGTACTTC. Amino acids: CASSWGRGNYEQYF.

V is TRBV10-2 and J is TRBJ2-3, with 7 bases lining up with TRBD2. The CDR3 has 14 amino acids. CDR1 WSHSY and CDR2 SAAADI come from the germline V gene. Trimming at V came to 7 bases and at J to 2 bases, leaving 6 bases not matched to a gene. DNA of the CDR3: TGCGCCAGCAAGATACGGGAGGTCACAGATACGCAGTATTTT. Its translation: CASKIREVTDTQYF.

Written as DNA, the CDR3 is TGTGCCAGCTCGAAGTGGGGCACAGATACGCAGTATTTT. Its translation is CASSKWGTDTQYF. This chain uses TRBV7-3 with TRBJ2-3; D is undetermined. Germline V lookup: CDR1 SGHTA, CDR2 FQGTGA. V was clipped by 8 bases and J by 1 base, with 10 bases between them. This CDR3 contains 13 residues.

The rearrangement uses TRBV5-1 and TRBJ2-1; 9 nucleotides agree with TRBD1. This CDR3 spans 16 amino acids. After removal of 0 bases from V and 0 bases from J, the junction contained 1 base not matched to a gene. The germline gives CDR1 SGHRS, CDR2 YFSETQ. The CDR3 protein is CASSLGGQGSYNEQFF. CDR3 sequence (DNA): TGCGCCAGCAGCTTGGGGGGACAGGGCTCCTACAATGAGCAGTTCTTC.

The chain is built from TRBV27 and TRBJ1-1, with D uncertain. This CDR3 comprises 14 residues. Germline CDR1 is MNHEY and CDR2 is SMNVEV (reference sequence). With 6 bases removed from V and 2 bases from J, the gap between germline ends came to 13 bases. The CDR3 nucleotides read TGTGCCAGCAGGGATTCACAGATAAACACTGAAGCTTTCTTT. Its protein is CASRDSQINTEAFF.

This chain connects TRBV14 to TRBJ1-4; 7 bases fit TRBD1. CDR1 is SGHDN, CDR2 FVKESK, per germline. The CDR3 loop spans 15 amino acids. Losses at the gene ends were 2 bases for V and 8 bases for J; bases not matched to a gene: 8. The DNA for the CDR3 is TGTGCCAGCAGCCAATTTAGGGGGCGCTGGGAAAAACTGTTTTTT. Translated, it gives CASSQFRGRWEKLFF.

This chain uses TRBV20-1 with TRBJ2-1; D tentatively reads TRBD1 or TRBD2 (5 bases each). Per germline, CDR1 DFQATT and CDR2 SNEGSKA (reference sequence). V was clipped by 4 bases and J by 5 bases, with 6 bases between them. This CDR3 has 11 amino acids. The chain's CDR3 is CSATGHNEQFF. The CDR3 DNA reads TGCAGTGCTACGGGACACAATGAGCAGTTCTTC.